This TCR beta chain was identified in a study of blood T cell repertoires in COVID-19. Only in-frame clones appear in the TCRdb table, and some are missing; sequencing was by immunoSEQ multiplex PCR. The top ten clones hold around 8.9% of a sample with approximately 210,000 clones, more than 70% of them seen once. This CDR3 spans 16 amino acids. From germline, CDR1 is MDHEN and CDR2 SYDVKM. V lost 3 bases and J lost 0; bases outside the gene matches: 4. The sequenced sample consisted of PBMCs or T cells enriched from blood (not recorded which). V is TRBV28 and J is TRBJ1-5; 8 nucleotides align to TRBD1. The source is a woman in her late teens or twenties who had recovered from COVID-19. The CDR3 nucleotides read TGTGCCAGCAGTTTTACCAGGGGGCGTAGCAATCAGCCCCAGCATTTT. This codes for CASSFTRGRSNQPQHF.